The clone carrying this T cell receptor (beta chain) was detected only once. V lost 0 bases and J lost 5, with 12 bases in between. The CDR3 sequence is 15 residues long. Germline V CDR1 and CDR2: SGHTA, FQGNSA. The PCR made use of 60 Vbeta and 13 Jbeta primers. Produced via immunoSEQ multiplex PCR; TCRdb's table is partial and in-frame only. The data show under 150,000 clones, with more than 70% seen just once and about 8.3% held by the top ten. The data originate from a study of cytomegalovirus exposure and HLA in healthy donors. This receptor was obtained from a woman in her forties or fifties in good health and CMV-seropositive. The sequenced material came from PBMCs. This chain joins TRBV7-2 and TRBJ2-3; D call uncertain. CDR3 amino acids: CASSLARSRVDTQYF. DNA of the CDR3: TGTGCCAGCAGCTTAGCGCGGAGTCGGGTAGATACGCAGTATTTT. The full variable domain, its missing parts supplied by reference TRBV7-2 and TRBJ2-3, is GAGVSQSPSNKVTEKGKDVELRCDPISGHTALYWYRQSLGQGLEFLIYFQGNSAPDKSGLPSDRFSAERTGGSVSTLTIQRTQQEDSAVYLCASSLARSRVDTQYFGPGTRLTVL.